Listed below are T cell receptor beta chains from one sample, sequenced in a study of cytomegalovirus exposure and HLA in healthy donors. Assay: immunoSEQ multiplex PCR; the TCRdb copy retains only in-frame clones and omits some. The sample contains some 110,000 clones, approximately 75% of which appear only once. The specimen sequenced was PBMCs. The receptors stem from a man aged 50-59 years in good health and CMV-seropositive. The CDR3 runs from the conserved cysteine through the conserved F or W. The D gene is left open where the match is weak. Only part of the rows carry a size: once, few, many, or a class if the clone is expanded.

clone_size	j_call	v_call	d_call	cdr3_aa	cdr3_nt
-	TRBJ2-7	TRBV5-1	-	CASSLQSALFYEQYF	TGCGCCAGCAGCTTGCAGAGCGCGCTATTCTACGAGCAGTACTTC
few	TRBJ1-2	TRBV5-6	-	CASSLVSSLNYGYTF	TGTGCCAGCAGCTTGGTTAGCAGTTTAAACTATGGCTACACCTTC
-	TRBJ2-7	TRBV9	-	CASSLDAGGPTREQYF	TGTGCCAGCAGCCTAGATGCCGGAGGGCCGACGAGGGAGCAGTACTTC
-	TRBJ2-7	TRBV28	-	CASRTGQGHYEQYF	TGTGCCAGCAGGACCGGGCAGGGGCACTACGAGCAGTACTTC
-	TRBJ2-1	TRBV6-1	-	CASSPGQRGEQFF	TGTGCCAGCAGTCCCGGACAGAGGGGTGAGCAGTTCTTC
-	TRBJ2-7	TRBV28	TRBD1	CASSPRDRAYEQYF	TGTGCCAGCAGTCCTCGGGACAGGGCGTACGAGCAGTACTTC
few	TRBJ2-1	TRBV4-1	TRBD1	CASSQRPGQDVYNEQFF	TGCGCCAGCAGCCAGAGGCCGGGACAGGACGTCTACAATGAGCAGTTCTTC
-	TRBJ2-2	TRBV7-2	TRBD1	CASSSGQGRYTGELFF	TGTGCCAGCAGCTCCGGACAGGGCCGGTACACCGGGGAGCTGTTTTTT
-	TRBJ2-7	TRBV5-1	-	CASSHDRPYEQYF	TGCGCCAGCAGTCATGACAGGCCCTACGAGCAGTACTTC
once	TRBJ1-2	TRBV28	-	CASSSNPDIGYTF	TGTGCCAGCAGTTCCAACCCGGACATTGGCTACACCTTC
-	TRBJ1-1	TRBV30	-	CAWSTMNTEAFF	TGTGCCTGGAGTACAATGAACACTGAAGCTTTCTTT
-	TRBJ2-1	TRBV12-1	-	CASSLIRDRTNEQFF	TGTGCCAGCAGCCTCATCCGGGACAGGACAAATGAGCAGTTCTTC
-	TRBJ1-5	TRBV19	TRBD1	CASSGTGGGQPQHF	TGTGCCAGTAGTGGAACAGGGGGCGGTCAGCCCCAGCATTTT
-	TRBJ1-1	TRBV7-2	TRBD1	CASSLGGTGSGEAFF	TGTGCCAGCAGCTTAGGTGGGACAGGTTCCGGTGAAGCTTTCTTT
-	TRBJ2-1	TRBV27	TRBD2	CASSSLGAGYNEQFF	TGTGCCAGCAGTTCCCTAGGAGCGGGGTACAATGAGCAGTTCTTC
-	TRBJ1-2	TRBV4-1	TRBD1	CASSQRDRGQNTF	TGCGCCAGCAGCCAGAGGGACAGGGGGCAAAACACCTTC
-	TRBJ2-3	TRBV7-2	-	CASSLSADTQYF	TGTGCCAGCAGCCTATCTGCAGATACGCAGTATTTT
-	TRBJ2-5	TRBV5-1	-	CASSLESSRVETQYF	TGCGCCAGCAGCTTGGAGTCATCTCGAGTGGAGACCCAGTACTTC
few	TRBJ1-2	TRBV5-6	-	CASSLEQGYYGYTF	TGTGCCAGCAGCTTGGAACAGGGCTACTATGGCTACACCTTC
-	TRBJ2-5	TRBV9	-	CASSEGKGRAQYF	TGTGCCAGCAGCGAGGGGAAGGGAAGAGCCCAGTACTTC
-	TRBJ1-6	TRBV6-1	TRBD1	CASSLGTVGSPLHF	TGTGCCAGCAGCTTAGGGACAGTTGGATCACCCCTCCACTTT
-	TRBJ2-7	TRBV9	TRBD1	CASSVNGQGTYEQYF	TGTGCCAGCAGCGTAAACGGACAGGGAACCTACGAGCAGTACTTC
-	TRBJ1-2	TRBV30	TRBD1	CAWTDRVGYTF	TGTGCCTGGACGGACAGGGTTGGCTACACCTTC
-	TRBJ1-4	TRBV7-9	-	CASSLSAGVGEKLFF	TGTGCCAGCAGCTTATCGGCGGGGGTAGGGGAAAAACTGTTTTTT
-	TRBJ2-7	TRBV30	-	CAWTLGGTYEQYF	TGTGCCTGGACGTTAGGGGGAACCTACGAGCAGTACTTC
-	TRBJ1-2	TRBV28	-	CASSFRGGYTF	TGTGCCAGCAGCTTTCGGGGGGGCTACACCTTC
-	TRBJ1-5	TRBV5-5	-	CASSFRSNQPQHF	TGTGCCAGCAGCTTCAGAAGCAATCAGCCCCAGCATTTT
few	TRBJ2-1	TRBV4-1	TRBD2	CASSSGSGGLDEQFF	TGCGCCAGCAGCTCCGGAAGCGGGGGTTTGGATGAGCAGTTCTTC
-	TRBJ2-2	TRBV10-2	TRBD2	CASNREGGTGELFF	TGCGCCAGCAATCGGGAGGGCGGCACCGGGGAGCTGTTTTTT
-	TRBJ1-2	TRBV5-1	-	CASSLDKGRGGGYTF	TGCGCCAGCAGCTTGGATAAGGGACGGGGAGGTGGCTACACCTTC
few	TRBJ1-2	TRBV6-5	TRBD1	CASRGTGGLNYGYTF	TGTGCCAGCAGGGGGACAGGGGGCCTGAACTATGGCTACACCTTC
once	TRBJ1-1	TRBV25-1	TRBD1	CAGYRGQDTEAFF	TGTGCCGGCTACAGGGGGCAGGACACTGAAGCTTTCTTT
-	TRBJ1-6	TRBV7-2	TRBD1	CASSPRTGGYNSPLHF	TGTGCCAGCAGTCCCCGGACAGGGGGCTATAATTCACCCCTCCACTTT
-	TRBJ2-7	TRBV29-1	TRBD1	CSVVRQGAPYEQYF	TGCAGCGTTGTAAGACAGGGGGCGCCGTACGAGCAGTACTTC
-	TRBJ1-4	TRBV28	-	CASSLETGPRPEKLFF	TGTGCCAGCAGTCTGGAGACCGGCCCGAGACCCGAAAAACTGTTTTTT
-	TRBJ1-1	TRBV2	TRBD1	CASSTGTGATEAFF	TGTGCCAGCAGTACCGGGACAGGGGCCACTGAAGCTTTCTTT
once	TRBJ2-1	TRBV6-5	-	CASSYLQGFNEQFF	TGTGCCAGCAGTTATCTACAGGGTTTCAATGAGCAGTTCTTC
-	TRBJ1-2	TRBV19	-	CASSLPVGAANGYTF	TGTGCCAGTAGCCTCCCCGTGGGGGCCGCTAACGGCTACACCTTC
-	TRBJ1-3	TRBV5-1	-	CASSLGDRSSGNTIYF	TGCGCCAGCAGCTTGGGAGACAGATCCTCTGGAAACACCATATATTTT
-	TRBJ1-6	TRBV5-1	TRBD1	CASSGDSYNSPLHF	TGCGCCAGCAGTGGGGACAGCTATAATTCACCCCTCCACTTT